A single sample is the source of the 10 T cell receptor beta chains below, sequenced in a study of Ad26.COV2.S vaccination and SARS-CoV-2 variants (dated by TCRdb to about 2021). Explained via the paper, the treatment or condition label denotes: about 20 received Ad26.COV2.S at low or high dose, single or two shots; a few received placebo; per-sample allocation not given. For vaccine and placebo recipients, the sequenced repertoires came from samples collected on day 63 after the first injection. The method behind the library was the immunoSEQ multiplex PCR assay. What TCRdb holds here is the immuneACCESS table cut down to in-frame rearrangements. Part of the clones is not present; checked against another copy, under half of the missing clones reflect an unresolved V gene, and the others are unexplained. A total of about 350,000 clones appear in this sample, about 89% of them only once. Of the sample, roughly 5% falls within the top ten clones.

This sample comprised peripheral blood, obtained in a trial of Ad26.COV2.S vaccine versus placebo. The receptors originated from a person between 18 and 65 years old who received the Ad26.COV2.S COVID-19 vaccine or a placebo.

J is TRBJ1-2 and V is TRBV28, with D possibly being TRBD1 (5 bases). Looked up from germline, CDR1 is MDHEN and CDR2 is SYDVKM. V was pared by 1 base and J by 5 bases, with 11 bases between. This CDR3 has 14 residues. The CDR3 loop is CASSLSPGDYGYTF. The CDR3 region has the DNA TGTGCCAGCAGTTTATCTCCGGGGGATTATGGCTACACCTTC.

The chain employs TRBV21-1 and TRBJ2-1; no check of the table's D call, TRBD2, against the DNA was made. TRBV21-1 is shown as a pseudogene. The CDR3 contains 20 residues. The CDR3 coding sequence is TGTGCCAGCAGCAGGGTTCAGACTAGCGGGGGGACACAAACCTTCAATGAGCAGTTCTTC. The encoded protein is CASSRVQTSGGTQTFNEQFF.

This clone was found once. The rearrangement links TRBV5-5 to TRBJ1-3; no definite D call. Looked up from germline, CDR1 is SGHKS and CDR2 is YYEKEE (reference sequence). The V and J ends lost 4 bases and 0 bases respectively, with 14 bases between them. The CDR3 is 16 residues long. DNA of the CDR3: TGTGCCAGCAGCCGGGGTTCCCGGAACTCTGGAAACACCATATATTTT. Amino acids: CASSRGSRNSGNTIYF.

The CDR3 nucleotides read TGTGCCATCAGTGAGGGGAGCGGGGCAAGCTATGGCTACACCTTC. Protein product: CAISEGSGASYGYTF. The genes are TRBV10-3 and TRBJ1-2; TRBD1 is a possible D gene (5 bases). The CDR3 extends over 15 amino acids. V dropped 2 bases and J dropped 4 bases, with 14 bases sitting between them. Per germline, CDR1 ENHRY and CDR2 SYGVKD.

This sequence joins TRBV6-5 and TRBJ1-2; D may be TRBD1 (6 bases). This CDR3 has 15 amino acids. Trimming stripped 5 bases from V and 5 bases from J, with 18 bases between. Germline values: CDR1 MNHEY, CDR2 SVGAGI. In DNA form, the CDR3 reads TGTGCCAGCAGTCACCGAGGGTGGCAGGGGTATGGCTACACCTTC. This gives the protein CASSHRGWQGYGYTF.

The chain couples TRBV7-8 to TRBJ2-4; a weak D match, TRBD1 (5 bases). Trimming took off 5 bases at V and 7 bases at J, with 15 bases between the two ends. This CDR3 contains 14 residues. Germline V CDR1 and CDR2: SGHVS, FQNEAQ. The CDR3 reads CASSPQGLSNIQYF. In DNA, the CDR3 is TGTGCCAGCAGCCCGCAGGGTCTCTCGAACATTCAGTACTTC.

This chain connects TRBV29-1 to TRBJ1-1; possible D gene TRBD1, 5 bases. The CDR3 length is 11 residues. Germline V lookup: CDR1 SQVTM, CDR2 ANQGSEA. Deletions cut 7 bases from V and 3 bases from J, with 9 bases between. This CDR3 reads CSGDGDTEAFF. The CDR3 bases are TGCAGCGGGGACGGGGACACTGAAGCTTTCTTT.

The chain combines TRBV21-1 with TRBJ1-1; the DNA was not compared with TRBD1, the D call given in the table. TRBV21-1 is labeled a pseudogene. The CDR3 runs to 16 residues. The CDR3 loop is CASSKWLVQGPREAFF. CDR3 sequence (DNA): TGTGCCAGCAGCAAATGGCTAGTACAGGGGCCTCGGGAAGCTTTCTTT.

This rearrangement joins TRBV4-1 to TRBJ2-1, with 8 bases fitting TRBD1. The CDR3 spans 19 residues. With V trimmed by 5 bases and J by 8 bases, 23 bases remained unmatched. Germline assignment: CDR1 MGHRA and CDR2 YSYEKL. The CDR3 sequence: CASSYGQGIYRPDGDEQFF. The DNA of the CDR3 is TGCGCCAGCAGCTACGGACAGGGAATCTACCGGCCAGATGGGGATGAGCAGTTCTTC.

This clone has a single count. This chain's CDR3 is CASSMDIGSYEQYF. For the CDR3, the DNA is TGTGCCAGCAGCATGGACATAGGGTCCTACGAGCAGTACTTC. The V and J genes are TRBV5-4 and TRBJ2-7, with D tentatively TRBD1 (5 bases). Trimming stripped 4 bases from V and 1 base from J, with 12 bases between. The CDR3 runs to 14 residues. Germline CDR1 reads SGHNT; CDR2 reads YYREEE (reference sequence).